This T cell receptor beta chain was observed in a study of T-cell reconstitution after alpha-beta-depleted transplantation in children. This clonotype was seen many times. Unique molecular identifiers featured in how the TCRbeta library was prepared. TCRdb re-called the PCR reads with MiXCR, one entry per CDR3 protein. The sample has over 300,000 distinct CDR3 sequences, under 13% seen once; the top ten hold 2% to 3%. Trimming stripped 6 bases from V and 4 bases from J, with 10 bases between. Germline CDR1 reads DFQATT; CDR2 reads SNEGSKA (reference sequence). CDR3 size: 12 residues. This chain links TRBV20-1 with TRBJ1-5, with D possibly being TRBD1 (5 bases). This TCR came from a human donor who donated a stem cell graft to a child with acute lymphoblastic leukemia. This specimen consisted of PBMCs from the stem cell graft donor, obtained from the stem cell graft. The CDR3 spells CSASGHNQPQHF. CDR3 nucleotides: TGCAGTGCCAGCGGACATAATCAGCCCCAGCATTTT.